This T cell receptor (beta chain) was retrieved from a study of T cells after yellow fever vaccination. Looking at the study overall: Fractions low in cell number were prepared with SMART-Seq v4 Ultra Low Input. Study-wide results and caveats: On re-exposure, the response was weaker but peaked faster, at day 5 versus 15. Booster samples showed a return of most primary-vaccination clones (about 96% CD4, 80% to 90% CD8).

This clonotype was found many times. The antigen remains unidentified. The CDR3 runs 15 residues. The germline CDR1 and CDR2 sequences are SGHRS and YFSETQ. V was trimmed by 2 bases and J by 0 bases, leaving 11 bases between them. Conversion of TCR transcripts into cDNA relied on 5'RACE template switching, which added a universal primer site and UMIs. TCRdb ran MiXCR on the 5' RACE reads and lists one entry per CDR3 protein. The sample includes 150,000 to 200,000 distinct CDR3 sequences, 5.5% to 7.5% of them seen just once. The TCR comes from a man aged 18 to 30 who received the YFV17D yellow fever vaccine. The specimen was CD4+ T cells sorted from PBMCs, collected 4 to 5 days after the first yellow fever vaccination. This chain connects TRBV5-1 to TRBJ2-5; D may match TRBD1 or TRBD2 (5 bases each). CDR3 bases: TGCGCCAGCAGCTTAGTTGAGGGGTACCAAGAGACCCAGTACTTC. Translating it yields CASSLVEGYQETQYF.